These 24 T cell receptor beta chains were sequenced from one sample in a study of human thymus T cells. Thymic material originated from resections removed in the course of corrective heart surgery. The protocol was immunoSEQ multiplex PCR, while the TCRdb copy is restricted to in-frame clones and leaves out a portion. The sample lists roughly 130,000 clones, around 94% seen once, with 0.02% to 0.03% in the top ten. What was sequenced was thymus tissue. The origin of the receptors is a boy in the first two years of life with a congenital heart defect but otherwise immunologically healthy.

CDR3 region: CASSVYSGTSVHNEQFF. The CDR3 coding sequence is TGTGCCAGCAGCGTATACTCCGGGACTTCGGTTCACAATGAGCAGTTCTTC. V is TRBV7-2 and J is TRBJ2-1; the D gene is possibly TRBD2 (6 bases). In germline, CDR1 is SGHTA, CDR2 FQGNSA. Trimming took 5 bases from V and 5 from J, leaving 22 bases between them. The CDR3 sequence is 17 residues long.

This chain connects TRBV10-3 to TRBJ1-5; the D gene is possibly TRBD1 (5 bases). V gave up 4 bases and J gave up 4 bases, with 8 bases separating them. The CDR3 covers 13 residues. From germline, CDR1 is ENHRY and CDR2 SYGVKD. The CDR3 nucleotides read TGTGCCATCAGTGTTGGGGGGAATCAGCCCCAGCATTTT. Residues: CAISVGGNQPQHF.

The gene calls are TRBV29-1 and TRBJ2-7; a weak D match, TRBD1 (5 bases). The CDR3 is made up of 11 amino acids. Germline V gene lookup returns CDR1 SQVTM and CDR2 ANQGSEA. The V gene lost 6 bases and the J gene lost 2 bases, with 8 bases spanning the gap. The CDR3 region has the DNA TGCAGCGTCATACAGGCCTACGAGCAGTACTTC. Its protein is CSVIQAYEQYF.

The V call is TRBV19, the J call TRBJ2-2; the D call may be TRBD1 or TRBD2 (6 bases each). Deletions cut 1 base from V and 9 bases from J, with 15 bases between. The CDR3 sequence is 15 residues long. Germline V gene data show CDR1 as LNHDA and CDR2 as SQIVND (reference sequence). The CDR3 DNA follows: TGTGCCAGTAGTATAGTCGGGGGCGGTGGCCGGGAGCTGTTTTTT. Its protein product is CASSIVGGGGRELFF.

This rearrangement joins TRBV5-1 to TRBJ2-4; 9 positions agree with TRBD2. J was trimmed by 2 bases and V by 1 base; bases with no gene match: 4. The CDR3 is 16 residues long. Germline CDR1 and CDR2: SGHRS and YFSETQ. The CDR3 protein is CASSLTLAGPKNIQYF. Written as DNA, the CDR3 is TGCGCCAGCAGCTTGACTCTAGCGGGGCCCAAAAACATTCAGTACTTC.

V and J are TRBV5-1 and TRBJ2-3, with 9 bases lining up with TRBD2. Trimming at V came to 3 bases and at J to 2 bases, leaving 13 bases not matched to a gene. Germline-derived CDR1 and CDR2 are SGHRS and YFSETQ. CDR3 length: 18 amino acids. The CDR3 coding sequence is TGCGCCAGCAGCTCATGGCCGGGGGAGCGGGGGGTCACAGATACGCAGTATTTT. The encoded protein is CASSSWPGERGVTDTQYF.

V gene TRBV28 combines with J gene TRBJ1-5, with a weak D call TRBD1 (5 bases). CDR1 is MDHEN and CDR2 is SYDVKM in the germline V gene. The V gene lost 5 bases and the J gene lost 5 bases, with 13 bases spanning the gap. CDR3 length: 14 residues. The CDR3 DNA follows: TGTGCCAGCAGTGTCTGGGACCGGGATCAGCCCCAGCATTTT. It is translated as CASSVWDRDQPQHF. Filled out from reference TRBV28 and TRBJ1-5, the complete variable domain reads DVKVTQSSRYLVKRTGEKVFLECVQDMDHENMFWYRQDPGLGLRLIYFSYDVKMKEKGDIPEGYSVSREKKERFSLILESASTNQTSMYLCASSVWDRDQPQHFGDGTRLSIL.

The chain recombines TRBV2 with TRBJ1-1; the D is unclear. The germline V and J ends were trimmed by 4 bases and 1 base, with 7 bases remaining between them. The CDR3 covers 13 residues. Germline V lookup: CDR1 SNHLY, CDR2 FYNNEI. The CDR3 sequence: CASSGRTNTEAFF. In DNA form, the CDR3 reads TGTGCCAGCAGTGGAAGAACGAACACTGAAGCTTTCTTT.

This chain connects TRBV6-5 to TRBJ1-1; D not resolved. The V gene's germline CDR1 is MNHEY and CDR2 SVGAGI. The CDR3 is 15 amino acids. V lost 7 bases to trimming and J lost 1 base, with 16 bases between them. DNA of the CDR3: TGTGCCAGCACCAATTGGTCCACGTCGAACACTGAAGCTTTCTTT. It codes for CASTNWSTSNTEAFF.

V gene TRBV29-1 combines with J gene TRBJ1-1; possibly TRBD1 for D (6 bases). CDR3 length: 12 residues. V was clipped by 2 bases and J by 5 bases, with 9 bases between them. Germline V gene sequence: CDR1 SQVTM, CDR2 ANQGSEA. The chain's CDR3 is CSVEITGTEAFF. DNA for the CDR3: TGCAGCGTTGAAATAACAGGGACTGAAGCTTTCTTT.

This chain uses TRBV4-1 with TRBJ2-1; the match to TRBD2 covers 10 bases. CDR1 is MGHRA, CDR2 YSYEKL, per germline. Losses at the gene ends were 1 base for V and 4 bases for J; bases not matched to a gene: 7. The CDR3 loop spans 17 amino acids. The CDR3 DNA reads TGCGCCAGCAGCCAAGTCGTCCCTAGCGGGGGTTACAATGAGCAGTTCTTC. It codes for CASSQVVPSGGYNEQFF.

The V gene is TRBV5-1, the J gene TRBJ2-2, with D possibly TRBD1 on 5 matching bases. The length of the CDR3 is 14 residues. From germline, CDR1 is SGHRS and CDR2 YFSETQ. The V gene lost 4 bases and the J gene lost 4 bases, with 11 bases spanning the gap. CDR3 bases: TGCGCCAGCAGCCTAACAGGATCCACCGGGGAGCTGTTTTTT. Protein product: CASSLTGSTGELFF.

CDR3 sequence: CASSQPSQGAHGYTF. The CDR3 nucleotides are TGCGCCAGCAGCCAACCAAGTCAGGGGGCCCATGGCTACACCTTC. The V call is TRBV4-1, the J call TRBJ1-2, with 8 bases lining up with TRBD1. The CDR3 length is 15 residues. Losses at the gene ends were 2 bases for V and 6 bases for J; bases not matched to a gene: 8. Germline V gene data show CDR1 as MGHRA and CDR2 as YSYEKL.

V gene TRBV29-1 combines with J gene TRBJ2-7; 12 positions agree with TRBD2. V was clipped by 6 bases and J by 5 bases; unmatched bases: 2. CDR3 length equals 12 residues. Per the germline V gene, CDR1 is SQVTM and CDR2 is ANQGSEA. CDR3 sequence reads: CSVTSGGNEQYF. The CDR3 DNA reads as TGCAGCGTGACTAGCGGGGGAAACGAGCAGTACTTC.

V usage is TRBV11-2 and J usage is TRBJ2-1; D is possibly TRBD1 or TRBD2 (5 bases each). V was shortened by 5 bases and J by 2 bases, with 16 bases between the two germline ends. Germline V gene data show CDR1 as SGHAT and CDR2 as FQNNGV. The length of the CDR3 is 16 residues. The CDR3 sequence: CASSKGSGLAYNEQFF. The CDR3 DNA reads as TGTGCCAGCAGCAAGGGGTCCGGACTGGCCTACAATGAGCAGTTCTTC. Full variable domain (missing parts from reference TRBV11-2 and TRBJ2-1): EAGVAQSPRYKIIEKRQSVAFWCNPISGHATLYWYQQILGQGPKLLIQFQNNGVVDDSQLPKDRFSAERLKGVDSTLKIQPAKLEDSAVYLCASSKGSGLAYNEQFFGPGTRLTVL.

J is TRBJ1-4 and V is TRBV27; a weak D match, TRBD1 (6 bases). Trimming shortened V by 8 bases and J by 4 bases, and 14 bases separated the two germline ends. The CDR3 is 14 residues long. CDR1 MNHEY and CDR2 SMNVEV come from the germline V gene (reference sequence). CDR3 nucleotide sequence: TGTGCCAGCGCCATGAGGGGGAATAATGAAAAACTGTTTTTT. Its translation: CASAMRGNNEKLFF.

The chain uses TRBV18 and TRBJ2-7; no clear D. The CDR3 extends over 14 amino acids. The V end was cut by 2 bases, the J end by 0 bases, with 8 bases between. Germline values: CDR1 KGHSH, CDR2 LQKENI. DNA for the CDR3: TGTGCCAGCTCACCAAAGGGCTACTCCTACGAGCAGTACTTC. As protein: CASSPKGYSYEQYF.

The rearrangement links TRBV11-2 to TRBJ2-3; D possibly matches TRBD1 or TRBD2 (5 bases each). V lost 5 bases, J lost 2 bases, and 14 bases lay in between. The germline V gene encodes CDR1 SGHAT and CDR2 FQNNGV. This CDR3 contains 15 residues. CDR3 amino acids: CASSLRDGITDTQYF. The CDR3 DNA reads as TGTGCCAGCAGCCTCCGGGACGGGATCACAGATACGCAGTATTTT.

The chain carries TRBV19 and TRBJ1-5; D call uncertain. In germline, CDR1 is LNHDA, CDR2 SQIVND (reference sequence). The germline V and J ends were trimmed by 5 bases and 2 bases, with 16 bases remaining between them. The CDR3 consists of 16 residues. CDR3 amino acids: CASSGGPAGRNQPQHF. CDR3 nucleotide sequence: TGTGCCAGTAGTGGAGGACCCGCTGGGCGCAATCAGCCCCAGCATTTT.

The chain links TRBV4-1 to TRBJ1-1, with D maybe TRBD1 (5 bases). V was shortened by 1 base and J by 4 bases, with 16 bases between the two germline ends. Looked up from germline, CDR1 is MGHRA and CDR2 is YSYEKL. This CDR3 is built from 16 residues. The CDR3 sequence: CASSQVPTGESTEAFF. CDR3 nucleotide sequence: TGCGCCAGCAGCCAAGTCCCTACGGGGGAGAGCACTGAAGCTTTCTTT.

This chain connects TRBV9 to TRBJ2-7, with D possibly called TRBD1 or TRBD2 (5 bases each). Germline V lookup: CDR1 SGDLS, CDR2 YYNGEE. Trimming took 4 bases from V and 2 from J, leaving 28 bases between them. The CDR3 spans 19 residues. CDR3 bases: TGTGCCAGCAGCAGACCCCCCACGGGGCAAGCGACTCTCACCTACGAGCAGTACTTC. This sequence encodes CASSRPPTGQATLTYEQYF.

The V call is TRBV30, the J call TRBJ1-3; no clear D. Germline CDR1 GTSNPN, CDR2 SVGIG (reference sequence). The V and J ends lost 5 bases and 3 bases respectively, with 8 bases between them. CDR3 length: 12 residues. Written as DNA, the CDR3 is TGTGCCTGGGCAAATGGTGGAAACACCATATATTTT. Protein sequence: CAWANGGNTIYF.

This chain joins TRBV11-2 and TRBJ1-3; a weak D match, TRBD1 (6 bases). The germline V and J ends were trimmed by 5 bases and 0 bases, with 23 bases remaining between them. The CDR3 extends over 19 amino acids. Looked up from germline, CDR1 is SGHAT and CDR2 is FQNNGV. For the CDR3, the DNA is TGTGCCAGCAGCCCCGATGGGGGGCAGGGTCTTTACTCTGGAAACACCATATATTTT. It translates to CASSPDGGQGLYSGNTIYF.

This chain connects TRBV7-8 to TRBJ2-4; TRBD2 is a possible D gene (6 bases). The CDR3 consists of 15 residues. Germline CDR1 SGHVS, CDR2 FQNEAQ. V lost 1 base, J lost 8 bases, and 15 bases lay in between. The chain's CDR3 is CASSLDGRREDIQYF. DNA for the CDR3: TGTGCCAGCAGCTTAGACGGCAGGAGGGAGGACATTCAGTACTTC.